These 5 T cell receptor beta chains originate from one sample sequenced in a study of OX40 agonist ivuxolimab in advanced cancers. The receptor library was made with the immunoSEQ multiplex PCR assay. The table comes from immuneACCESS by way of TCRdb, which keeps in-frame sequences with V and J called. Part of the clones is missing from these tables; in studies checked, under half for an unresolved V gene and the rest for unknown reasons. This sample gives around 80,000 clones in total; 87% of them show up just once. Clones ranked in the top ten supply around 0.56% of the sample. The sample consisted of CD4+ or CD8+ T cells sorted from blood, taken in a trial of the OX40 agonist ivuxolimab. Receptors were obtained from an adult with an advanced solid tumor such as melanoma, head and neck, liver or kidney cancer.

The chain links TRBV27 to TRBJ1-5; D not certain. The V and J ends lost 4 bases and 5 bases respectively, with 6 bases between them. Germline CDR1 and CDR2: MNHEY and SMNVEV (reference sequence). The CDR3 covers 12 residues. The CDR3 DNA reads as TGTGCCAGCAGTTCCCCCGATCAGCCCCAGCATTTT. It yields the protein CASSSPDQPQHF.

A few counts support this clone. The V call is TRBV27, the J call TRBJ2-7; D is uncertain. The CDR3 is 13 amino acids. The germline V gene has CDR1 MNHEY and CDR2 SMNVEV (reference sequence). Deletions cut 3 bases from V and 6 bases from J, with 12 bases between. The CDR3 sequence is CASSFLRQGEQYF. For the CDR3, the DNA is TGTGCCAGCAGTTTTTTACGGCAAGGCGAGCAGTACTTC.

This chain joins TRBV7-9 and TRBJ2-4; possible D gene TRBD2, 5 bases. Trimming removed 4 bases from V and 0 bases from J, with 16 bases in between. The CDR3 covers 17 residues. Germline CDR1 and CDR2: SEHNR and FQNEAQ (reference sequence). This CDR3 is CASSSRVQDVAKNIQYF. The CDR3 nucleotides read TGTGCCAGCAGCTCGCGGGTGCAGGACGTAGCCAAAAACATTCAGTACTTC.

This sequence joins TRBV12-5 and TRBJ2-5; TRBD1 aligns across 7 bases. The V gene's germline CDR1 is LGHNT and CDR2 FRNRAP. CDR3 length: 16 amino acids. With V trimmed by 1 base and J by 4 bases, 9 bases remained unmatched. CDR3 sequence reads: CASGLARQGTGETQYF. CDR3 DNA sequence: TGTGCTAGTGGTTTGGCCCGACAGGGTACGGGAGAGACCCAGTACTTC. Based on the CDR3 plus reference TRBV12-5 and TRBJ2-5, the full variable domain is DARVTQTPRHKVTEMGQEVTMRCQPILGHNTVFWYRQTMMQGLELLAYFRNRAPLDDSGMPKDRFSAEMPDATLATLKIQPSEPRDSAVYFCASGLARQGTGETQYFGPGTRLLVL.

V is TRBV5-1 and J is TRBJ1-3, with D hard to call. This CDR3 contains 14 residues. Trimming removed 0 bases at V and 0 bases at J, with 4 bases between. CDR1 and CDR2 from the germline V gene are SGHRS and YFSETQ. The CDR3 spells CASSLEGSGNTIYF. CDR3 in DNA: TGCGCCAGCAGCTTGGAGGGCTCTGGAAACACCATATATTTT.